The source of this TCR beta chain is a study of blood T cell repertoires in COVID-19. Sequencing used immunoSEQ multiplex PCR; TCRdb keeps in-frame clones, though not all of them. There are around 270,000 clones in the sample; about 89% occur only once, and roughly 5.1% lies in the top ten. Trimming took 3 bases from V and 1 from J, leaving 9 bases between them. The CDR3 is 14 residues long. The germline V gene encodes CDR1 SGHRS and CDR2 YFSETQ. The receptor was derived from a man aged 40-55 years with acute or convalescent COVID-19. The material sequenced was peripheral blood. The chain carries TRBV5-1 and TRBJ2-3; weak D call: TRBD2 (6 bases). Written as DNA, the CDR3 is TGCGCCAGCAGCTCCACGGGAGGCACAGATACGCAGTATTTT. This translates into CASSSTGGTDTQYF.